The sequence of this TCR beta chain was determined in a study of a mutant IDH1 vaccine in newly diagnosed glioma. Study overall: Vaccination began 4-6 weeks post radiotherapy alone, or with temozolomide cycles. The sex distribution of treated patients was 62.5% male and roughly 38% female, with a mean age of around 40 years.

Notes on this clone: Its specificity is unknown. Other DNA sequences in the same sample also yield this CDR3.

Sequenced by immunoSEQ multiplex PCR; TCRdb stores in-frame clones only, minus some. Of under 150,000 clones in the sample, 80% were seen once. Time point denoted: week 11, during vaccination. Topical imiquimod was applied with each vaccine dose, which held 300 ug of mutant IDH1 20-mer peptide. In every donor, the tumor was a new WHO grade 3 or 4 IDH1-mutant, ATRX-lost astrocytoma. Trimming cost V 0 bases and J 2 bases, with 8 bases left between them. CDR3 length: 14 residues. Germline CDR1 reads SGDLS; CDR2 reads YYNGEE. The rearrangement uses TRBV9 and TRBJ2-5; D not certain. The material was PBMCs, obtained from a glioma patient whose treatment included an IDH1 peptide vaccine. This sequence was found in a man aged 40-49 years with glioma. CDR3 protein: CASSVGLGQETQYF. The CDR3 bases are TGTGCCAGCAGCGTAGGACTGGGGCAAGAGACCCAGTACTTC.